The 23 T cell receptor beta chains given below trace back to one sample, sequenced in a study of cytomegalovirus exposure and HLA in healthy donors. Some clones are missing from TCRdb's copy, which holds only in-frame ones; the method was immunoSEQ multiplex PCR. The sample lists some 200,000 clones; about 89% were seen once. The source material was PBMCs. These receptors originate from a man aged 25-40 years in good health and CMV-seropositive.

The rearrangement joins TRBV4-1 to TRBJ2-6, with 13 bases aligning to TRBD2. The CDR3 is 22 amino acids. CDR1 is MGHRA and CDR2 is YSYEKL in the germline V gene. Trimming took 4 bases from V and 0 from J; bases not matched to a gene: 15. CDR3: CASSLPTGLAGSKYSGANVLTF. DNA of the CDR3: TGCGCCAGCAGCCTTCCAACGGGACTAGCGGGATCCAAATACTCTGGGGCCAACGTCCTGACTTTC.

The chain carries TRBV5-4 and TRBJ2-1, with TRBD2 matching over 10 bases. Germline V gene lookup returns CDR1 SGHNT and CDR2 YYREEE (reference sequence). V lost 4 bases, J lost 10 bases, and 8 bases stayed unmatched. The CDR3 has 14 amino acids. The CDR3 DNA is TGTGCCAGCAGCCAGCGGGAGGGCCACTGGGAGCAGTTCTTC. Protein product: CASSQREGHWEQFF.

The J gene is TRBJ1-4, the V gene TRBV9, with a possible D match to TRBD1 (5 bases). CDR1 and CDR2 from the germline V gene are SGDLS and YYNGEE. V was pared by 7 bases and J by 8 bases, with 15 bases between. CDR3 length: 13 amino acids. CDR3 sequence: CASGGRQGEKLFF. The CDR3, as DNA: TGTGCCAGCGGGGGTCGGCAAGGGGAAAAACTGTTTTTT.

The rearrangement uses TRBV9 and TRBJ1-2; TRBD1 is a possible D gene (5 bases). The CDR3 has 13 residues. Trimming cost V 5 bases and J 4 bases, with 12 bases left between them. The germline V gene encodes CDR1 SGDLS and CDR2 YYNGEE. The CDR3 DNA follows: TGTGCCAGCAGTGGAGGGGCGCCCTATGGCTACACCTTC. It specifies CASSGGAPYGYTF. The whole variable domain, filled in from reference TRBV9 and TRBJ1-2, reads DSGVTQTPKHLITATGQRVTLRCSPRSGDLSVYWYQQSLDQGLQFLIQYYNGEERAKGNILERFSAQQFPDLHSELNLSSLELGDSALYFCASSGGAPYGYTFGSGTRLTVV.

The gene calls are TRBV2 and TRBJ2-5; D is possibly TRBD1 (6 bases). There are 14 residues in the CDR3. Between the trimmed V and J ends, which lost 4 bases and 5 bases, there was a span of 14 bases. Germline lookup yields CDR1 SNHLY and CDR2 FYNNEI. The CDR3 nucleotides are TGTGCCAGCAGTGGGGGGCTGGGGCTGGAGACCCAGTACTTC. Amino acids: CASSGGLGLETQYF.

V and J are TRBV30 and TRBJ1-5, with 7 positions matching TRBD1. Germline V lookup: CDR1 GTSNPN, CDR2 SVGIG (reference sequence). Trimming cost V 6 bases and J 0 bases; bases outside gene matches: 11. The CDR3 contains 16 residues. The CDR3 DNA is TGTGCCTGTGACCAGGGGGAGGGGTATAGCAATCAGCCCCAGCATTTT. Its translation: CACDQGEGYSNQPQHF.

V usage is TRBV19 and J usage is TRBJ1-1; D remains ambiguous. This CDR3 comprises 13 residues. CDR1 and CDR2 (germline): LNHDA, SQIVND (reference sequence). Trimming shortened V by 3 bases and J by 3 bases, and 8 bases separated the two germline ends. The CDR3 protein is CASSIPRYTEAFF. In DNA, the CDR3 is TGTGCCAGTAGTATTCCGAGGTACACTGAAGCTTTCTTT.

This clone appeared a single time. The genes are TRBV2 and TRBJ1-4; D is ambiguous. V was cut by 4 bases and J by 8 bases, with 17 bases left in between. CDR1 SNHLY and CDR2 FYNNEI come from the germline V gene. The CDR3 spans 15 residues. This CDR3 reads CASSGGWNRREKLFF. The DNA for the CDR3 is TGTGCCAGCAGTGGTGGGTGGAACAGACGGGAAAAACTGTTTTTT.

V usage is TRBV4-2 and J usage is TRBJ2-7; D is perhaps TRBD2 (5 bases). Deletions cut 1 base from V and 2 bases from J, with 9 bases between. The CDR3 length is 14 residues. In germline, CDR1 is LGHNA, CDR2 YNFKEQ. The CDR3 nucleotides read TGTGCCAGCAGCCAAGCGGGGAATCCCTACGAGCAGTACTTC. Translated, it gives CASSQAGNPYEQYF.

This rearrangement joins TRBV28 to TRBJ1-5, with 9 positions matching TRBD1. CDR3 length equals 17 residues. V dropped 4 bases and J dropped 3; count of bases not matched to a gene: 10. CDR1 is MDHEN, CDR2 SYDVKM, per germline. In nucleotides, the CDR3 is TGTGCCAGCAGTTCAGCCGACAGACAGGGGGACAATCAGCCCCAGCATTTT. Encoded protein: CASSSADRQGDNQPQHF.

The chain has TRBV30 and TRBJ1-5, with D uncertain. CDR1 is GTSNPN and CDR2 is SVGIG in the germline V gene (reference sequence). The CDR3 sequence is 13 residues long. The germline V and J ends were trimmed by 0 bases and 7 bases, with 10 bases remaining between them. CDR3 sequence reads: CAWSVGRGQPQHF. DNA for the CDR3: TGTGCCTGGAGTGTAGGGAGAGGACAGCCCCAGCATTTT.

The chain combines TRBV11-3 with TRBJ1-6; D gene uncertain. The CDR3 loop spans 14 amino acids. Trimming cost V 5 bases and J 0 bases, with 5 bases left between them. Germline V lookup: CDR1 SGHNT, CDR2 YENEEA. The CDR3 DNA sequence: TGTGCCAGCAGCCAGAGCTCCTATAATTCACCCCTCCACTTT. This codes for CASSQSSYNSPLHF.

The chain links TRBV5-6 to TRBJ2-7; TRBD1 is a possible D gene (5 bases). The CDR3 extends over 14 amino acids. CDR1 is SGHDT, CDR2 YYEEEE, per germline. V shed 0 bases and J shed 3 bases, with 10 bases lying between them. The CDR3 DNA sequence: TGTGCCAGCAGCTTGGGACAGTCAGGCTACGAGCAGTACTTC. Protein sequence: CASSLGQSGYEQYF.

V gene TRBV4-3 combines with J gene TRBJ2-7, with 8 bases fitting TRBD1. Trimming took 0 bases from V and 4 from J; bases not matched to a gene: 5. Germline CDR1 is LGHNA and CDR2 is YSLEER. The CDR3 has 15 residues. Here the CDR3 DNA reads TGCGCCAGCAGCCAAGATAGGACAGGGAGGTACGAGCAGTACTTC. It codes for CASSQDRTGRYEQYF.

V is TRBV29-1 and J is TRBJ1-2; a weak D match, TRBD1 (6 bases). Deletions cut 3 bases from V and 7 bases from J, with 12 bases between. This CDR3 comprises 12 residues. Germline V lookup: CDR1 SQVTM, CDR2 ANQGSEA. The CDR3 loop reads CSVEVPGVGYTF. As DNA, the CDR3 is TGCAGCGTTGAGGTGCCAGGGGTTGGCTACACCTTC.

V gene TRBV27 combines with J gene TRBJ2-3, with 14 bases matching TRBD2. The CDR3 contains 18 residues. Germline assignment: CDR1 MNHEY and CDR2 SMNVEV (reference sequence). V trimming: 3 bases; J trimming: 6 bases; junction bases outside the gene matches: 11. In DNA, the CDR3 is TGTGCCAGCAGTTTTCTCGGGACTAGCGGGAGTAATGTCGATACGCAGTATTTT. Protein: CASSFLGTSGSNVDTQYF.

The chain uses TRBV10-2 and TRBJ1-4; TRBD1 aligns across 7 bases. The CDR3 spans 15 residues. V shed 3 bases, J shed 5 bases, and the junction held 6 bases outside the gene matches. The germline V gene has CDR1 WSHSY and CDR2 SAAADI. In nucleotides, the CDR3 is TGCGCCAGCAGTGACTTACAGGGGTTGAATGAAAAACTGTTTTTT. It codes for CASSDLQGLNEKLFF.

The table lists this clone with a few counts. The chain is built from TRBV9 and TRBJ2-2; possible D gene TRBD1, 5 bases. Germline V gene lookup returns CDR1 SGDLS and CDR2 YYNGEE. The V and J ends lost 0 bases and 6 bases respectively, with 9 bases between them. The CDR3 covers 14 residues. Here the CDR3 reads CASSVVGAPGELFF. The CDR3 DNA sequence: TGTGCCAGCAGCGTAGTTGGGGCTCCCGGGGAGCTGTTTTTT.

The chain has TRBV6-5 and TRBJ1-2; 7 bases map to TRBD1. From germline, CDR1 is MNHEY and CDR2 SVGAGI. V was pared by 6 bases and J by 6 bases, with 7 bases of the junction left unmatched. This CDR3 region has 13 residues. The CDR3 loop is CASSGRGSNGYTF. CDR3 nucleotides: TGTGCCAGCAGCGGCAGGGGGTCAAATGGCTACACCTTC.

DNA of the CDR3: TGCAGCGCCGCTGGAGGGTCAGGTTATACCTACGAGCAGTACTTC. This gives the protein CSAAGGSGYTYEQYF. This sequence joins TRBV29-1 and TRBJ2-7; TRBD2 is a possible D gene (6 bases). The germline gives CDR1 SQVTM, CDR2 ANQGSEA. The CDR3 is 15 residues long. Trimming removed 7 bases at V and 2 bases at J, with 21 bases between.

The V call is TRBV15, the J call TRBJ1-2, with TRBD1 as a possible D gene (5 bases). This CDR3 is built from 14 residues. Germline V CDR1 and CDR2: LNHNV, YYDKDF (reference sequence). V was pared by 1 base and J by 8 bases, with 14 bases between. DNA for the CDR3: TGTGCCACCAGCAGAGGAGGCCAGGGCCACGGCTACACCTTC. This sequence encodes CATSRGGQGHGYTF.

The chain combines TRBV2 with TRBJ2-4, with 7 bases aligning to TRBD2. With 3 bases clipped from V and 7 bases from J, the junction kept 6 bases outside the gene matches. This CDR3 contains 14 residues. Germline V CDR1 and CDR2: SNHLY, FYNNEI. The CDR3 loop reads CASSDRTRENIQYF. CDR3 coding DNA: TGTGCCAGCAGTGATAGGACTAGAGAGAACATTCAGTACTTC.

This sequence joins TRBV2 and TRBJ1-2; D perhaps matches TRBD1 (6 bases). Trimming removed 7 bases from V and 1 base from J, with 13 bases in between. CDR1 and CDR2 from the germline V gene are SNHLY and FYNNEI. The CDR3 contains 14 residues. The CDR3 DNA reads as TGTGCCAGCATCAAGGGGGGGAATAACTATGGCTACACCTTC. Protein product: CASIKGGNNYGYTF.